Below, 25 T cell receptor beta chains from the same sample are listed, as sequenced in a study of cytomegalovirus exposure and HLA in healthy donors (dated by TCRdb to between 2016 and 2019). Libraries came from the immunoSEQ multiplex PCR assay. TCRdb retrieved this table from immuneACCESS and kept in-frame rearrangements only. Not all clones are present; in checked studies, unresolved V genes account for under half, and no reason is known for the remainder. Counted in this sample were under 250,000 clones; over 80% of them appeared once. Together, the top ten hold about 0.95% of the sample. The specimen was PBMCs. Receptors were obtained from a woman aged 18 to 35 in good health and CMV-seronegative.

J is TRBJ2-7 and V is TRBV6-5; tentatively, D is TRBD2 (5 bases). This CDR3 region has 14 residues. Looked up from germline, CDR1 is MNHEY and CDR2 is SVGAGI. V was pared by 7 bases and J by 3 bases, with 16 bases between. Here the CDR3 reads CASIIQRGGYEQYF. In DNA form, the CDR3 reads TGTGCCAGCATTATACAGCGTGGAGGCTACGAGCAGTACTTC.

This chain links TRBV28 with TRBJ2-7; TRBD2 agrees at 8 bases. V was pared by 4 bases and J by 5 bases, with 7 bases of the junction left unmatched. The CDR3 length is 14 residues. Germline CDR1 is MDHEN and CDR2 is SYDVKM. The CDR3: CASSSSGRIDEQYF. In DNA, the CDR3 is TGTGCCAGCAGTTCGAGCGGGAGAATCGACGAGCAGTACTTC.

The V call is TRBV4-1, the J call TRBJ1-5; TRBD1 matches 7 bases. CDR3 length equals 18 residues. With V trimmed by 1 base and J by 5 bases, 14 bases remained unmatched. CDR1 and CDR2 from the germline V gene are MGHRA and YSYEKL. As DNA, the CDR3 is TGCGCCAGCAGCCAAGGCGAGGGGGCTGGGTTAGAGCATCAGCCCCAGCATTTT. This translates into CASSQGEGAGLEHQPQHF.

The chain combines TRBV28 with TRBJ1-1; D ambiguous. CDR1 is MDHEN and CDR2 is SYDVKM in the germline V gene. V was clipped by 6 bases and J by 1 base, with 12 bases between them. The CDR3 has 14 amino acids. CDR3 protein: CASSQPPGNTEAFF. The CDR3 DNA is TGTGCCAGCAGCCAGCCCCCGGGGAACACTGAAGCTTTCTTT.

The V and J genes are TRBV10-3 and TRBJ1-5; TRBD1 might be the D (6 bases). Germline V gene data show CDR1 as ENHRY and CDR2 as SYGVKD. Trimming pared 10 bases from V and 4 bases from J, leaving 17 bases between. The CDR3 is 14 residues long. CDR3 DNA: TGTGCCACCGGCGGCGACAGGCAGAATCAGCCCCAGCATTTT. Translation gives CATGGDRQNQPQHF.

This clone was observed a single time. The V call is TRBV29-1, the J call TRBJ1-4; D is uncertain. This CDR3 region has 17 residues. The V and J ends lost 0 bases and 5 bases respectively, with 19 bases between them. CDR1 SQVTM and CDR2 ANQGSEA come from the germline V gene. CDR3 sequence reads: CSVEDRRELLNNEKLFF. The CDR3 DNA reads TGCAGCGTTGAAGATCGCAGAGAACTACTAAACAATGAAAAACTGTTTTTT.

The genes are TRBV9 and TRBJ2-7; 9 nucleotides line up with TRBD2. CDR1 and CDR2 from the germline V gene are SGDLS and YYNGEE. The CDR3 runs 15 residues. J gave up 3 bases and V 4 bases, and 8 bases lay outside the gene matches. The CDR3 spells CASSPSSGAVYEQYF. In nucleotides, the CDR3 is TGTGCCAGCAGCCCCTCTAGCGGGGCGGTCTACGAGCAGTACTTC.

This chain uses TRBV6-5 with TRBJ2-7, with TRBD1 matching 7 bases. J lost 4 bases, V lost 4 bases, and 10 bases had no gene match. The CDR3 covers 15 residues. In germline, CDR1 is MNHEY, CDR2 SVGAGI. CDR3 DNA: TGTGCCAGCAGTTTAGGGGTAGGGGGCGGGTACGAGCAGTACTTC. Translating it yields CASSLGVGGGYEQYF.

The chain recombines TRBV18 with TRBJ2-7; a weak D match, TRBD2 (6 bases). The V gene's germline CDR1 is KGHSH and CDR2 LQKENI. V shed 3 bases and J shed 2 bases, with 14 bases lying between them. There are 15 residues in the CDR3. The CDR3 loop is CASSPELAGTYEQYF. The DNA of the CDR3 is TGTGCCAGCTCACCCGAGCTGGCGGGAACCTACGAGCAGTACTTC.

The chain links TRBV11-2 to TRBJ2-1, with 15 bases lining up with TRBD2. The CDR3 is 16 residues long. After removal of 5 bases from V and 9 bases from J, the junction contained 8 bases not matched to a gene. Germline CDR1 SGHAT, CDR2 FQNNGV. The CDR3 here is CASSAPVGLAGGEQFF. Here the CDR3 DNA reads TGTGCCAGCAGCGCGCCGGTGGGACTAGCGGGAGGTGAGCAGTTCTTC. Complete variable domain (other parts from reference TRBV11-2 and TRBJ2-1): EAGVAQSPRYKIIEKRQSVAFWCNPISGHATLYWYQQILGQGPKLLIQFQNNGVVDDSQLPKDRFSAERLKGVDSTLKIQPAKLEDSAVYLCASSAPVGLAGGEQFFGPGTRLTVL.

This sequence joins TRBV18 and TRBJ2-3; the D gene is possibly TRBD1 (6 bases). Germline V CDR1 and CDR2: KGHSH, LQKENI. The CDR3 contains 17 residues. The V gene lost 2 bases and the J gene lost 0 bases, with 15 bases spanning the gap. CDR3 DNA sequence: TGTGCCAGCTCACCAGGTTTAGCAGGGGTTAGCACAGATACGCAGTATTTT. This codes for CASSPGLAGVSTDTQYF.

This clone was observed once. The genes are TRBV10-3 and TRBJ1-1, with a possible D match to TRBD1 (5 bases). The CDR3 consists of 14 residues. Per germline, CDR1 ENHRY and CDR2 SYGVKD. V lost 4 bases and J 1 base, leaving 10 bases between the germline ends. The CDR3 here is CAISAGQWNTEAFF. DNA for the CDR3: TGTGCCATCAGTGCTGGACAATGGAACACTGAAGCTTTCTTT.

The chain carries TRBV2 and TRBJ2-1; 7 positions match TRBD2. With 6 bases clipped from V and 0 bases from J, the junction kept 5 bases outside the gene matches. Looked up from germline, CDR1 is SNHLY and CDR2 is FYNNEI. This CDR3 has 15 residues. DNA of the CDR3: TGTGCCAGCAGCTTCGGGGGGATCTCCTACAATGAGCAGTTCTTC. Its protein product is CASSFGGISYNEQFF.

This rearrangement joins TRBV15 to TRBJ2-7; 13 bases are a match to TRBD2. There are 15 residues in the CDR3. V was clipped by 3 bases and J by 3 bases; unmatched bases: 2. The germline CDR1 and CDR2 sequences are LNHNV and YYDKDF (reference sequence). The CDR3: CATSSRLAGGYEQYF. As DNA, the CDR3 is TGTGCCACCAGCAGTCGACTAGCGGGAGGCTACGAGCAGTACTTC.

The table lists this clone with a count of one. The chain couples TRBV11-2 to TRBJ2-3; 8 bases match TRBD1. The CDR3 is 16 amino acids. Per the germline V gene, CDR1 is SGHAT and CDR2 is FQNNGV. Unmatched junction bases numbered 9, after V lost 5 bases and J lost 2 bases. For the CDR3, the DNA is TGTGCCAGCAGCACTGGACAGGGTGGAGTCACAGATACGCAGTATTTT. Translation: CASSTGQGGVTDTQYF.

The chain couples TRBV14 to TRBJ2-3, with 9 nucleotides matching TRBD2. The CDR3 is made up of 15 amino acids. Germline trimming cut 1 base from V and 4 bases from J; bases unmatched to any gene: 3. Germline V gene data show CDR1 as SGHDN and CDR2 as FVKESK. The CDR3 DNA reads TGTGCCAGCAGCCAAGTTAGCGGGAGTCCAGATACGCAGTATTTT. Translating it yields CASSQVSGSPDTQYF. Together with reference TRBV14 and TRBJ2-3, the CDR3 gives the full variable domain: EAGVTQFPSHSVIEKGQTVTLRCDPISGHDNLYWYRRVMGKEIKFLLHFVKESKQDESGMPNNRFLAERTGGTYSTLKVQPAELEDSGVYFCASSQVSGSPDTQYFGPGTRLTVL.

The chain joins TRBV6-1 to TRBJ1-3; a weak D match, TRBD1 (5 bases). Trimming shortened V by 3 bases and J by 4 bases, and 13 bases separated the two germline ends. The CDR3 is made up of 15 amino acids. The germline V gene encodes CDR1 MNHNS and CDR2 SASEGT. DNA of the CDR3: TGTGCCAGCAGTGAGTTCGGGGGTCCCGGAAACACCATATATTTT. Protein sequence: CASSEFGGPGNTIYF.

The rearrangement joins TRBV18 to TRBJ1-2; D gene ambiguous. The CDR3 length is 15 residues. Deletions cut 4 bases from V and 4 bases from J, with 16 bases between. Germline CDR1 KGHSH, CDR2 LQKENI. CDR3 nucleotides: TGTGCCAGCTCACGACCCGGCGAGGGCGGCTATGGCTACACCTTC. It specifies CASSRPGEGGYGYTF.

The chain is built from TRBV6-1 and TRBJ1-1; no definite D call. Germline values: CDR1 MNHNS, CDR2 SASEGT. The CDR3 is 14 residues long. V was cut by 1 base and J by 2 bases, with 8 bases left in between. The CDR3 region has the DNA TGTGCCAGCAGTGAAGGGACTGCAAACACTGAAGCTTTCTTT. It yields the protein CASSEGTANTEAFF.

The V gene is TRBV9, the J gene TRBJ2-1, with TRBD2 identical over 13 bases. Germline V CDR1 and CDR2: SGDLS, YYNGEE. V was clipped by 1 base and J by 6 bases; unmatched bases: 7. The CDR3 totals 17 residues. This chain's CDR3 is CASSVSTSGRYSNEQFF. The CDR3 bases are TGTGCCAGCAGCGTATCGACTAGCGGGAGGTATAGCAATGAGCAGTTCTTC.

For the CDR3, the DNA is TGCGCCAGCAGCCAGACAGGGGGCCTGGTGAACACTGAAGCTTTCTTT. This translates into CASSQTGGLVNTEAFF. The chain joins TRBV5-1 to TRBJ1-1; 10 nucleotides line up with TRBD1. With V trimmed by 4 bases and J by 0 bases, 6 bases remained unmatched. Germline V CDR1 and CDR2: SGHRS, YFSETQ. This CDR3 spans 16 amino acids.

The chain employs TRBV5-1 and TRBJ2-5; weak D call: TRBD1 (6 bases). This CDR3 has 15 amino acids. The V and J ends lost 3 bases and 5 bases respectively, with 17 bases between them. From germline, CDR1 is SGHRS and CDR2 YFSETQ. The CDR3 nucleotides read TGCGCCAGCAGCTACGATGGACAGTCCCCTGAGACCCAGTACTTC. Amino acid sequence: CASSYDGQSPETQYF.

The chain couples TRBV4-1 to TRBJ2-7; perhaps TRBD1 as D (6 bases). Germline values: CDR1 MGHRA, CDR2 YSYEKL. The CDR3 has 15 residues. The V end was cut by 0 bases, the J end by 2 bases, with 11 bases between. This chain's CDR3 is CASSQDARDTYEQYF. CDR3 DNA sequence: TGCGCCAGCAGCCAAGATGCCCGGGACACCTACGAGCAGTACTTC.

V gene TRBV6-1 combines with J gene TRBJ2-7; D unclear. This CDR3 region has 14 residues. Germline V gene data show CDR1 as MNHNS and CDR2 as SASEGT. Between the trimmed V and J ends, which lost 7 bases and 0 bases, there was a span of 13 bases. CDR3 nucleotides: TGTGCCAGCATCGTAACCCGGAGCTCCTACGAGCAGTACTTC. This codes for CASIVTRSSYEQYF.

CDR3 residues: CATCPTSGRARETDTQYF. DNA of the CDR3: TGTGCCACCTGCCCGACTAGCGGGAGGGCCCGAGAGACAGATACGCAGTATTTT. The rearrangement links TRBV19 to TRBJ2-3, with TRBD2 matching 14 bases. The germline CDR1 and CDR2 sequences are LNHDA and SQIVND (reference sequence). The CDR3 totals 18 residues. The V gene end was trimmed by 10 bases and the J gene end by 3 bases; junction bases not matched to a gene: 15.